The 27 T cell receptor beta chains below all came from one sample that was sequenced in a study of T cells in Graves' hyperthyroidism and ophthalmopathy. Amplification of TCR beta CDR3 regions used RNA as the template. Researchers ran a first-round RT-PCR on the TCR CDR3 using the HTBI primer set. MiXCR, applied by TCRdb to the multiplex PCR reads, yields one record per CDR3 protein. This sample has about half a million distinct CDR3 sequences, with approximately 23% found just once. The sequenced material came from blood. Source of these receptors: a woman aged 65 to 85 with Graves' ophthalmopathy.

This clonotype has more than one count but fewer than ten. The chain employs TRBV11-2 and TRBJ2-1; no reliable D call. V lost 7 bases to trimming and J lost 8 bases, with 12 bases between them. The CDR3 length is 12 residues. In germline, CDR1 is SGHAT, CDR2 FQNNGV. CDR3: CASTPSVDEQFF. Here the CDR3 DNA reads TGTGCCAGCACCCCTTCTGTAGATGAGCAGTTCTTC.

CDR3 nucleotides: TGTGCCAGCAGCCCCGCGGGAGTAAGGAGGGAGACCCAGTACTTC. Residues: CASSPAGVRRETQYF. The gene calls are TRBV7-2 and TRBJ2-5, with 7 bases aligning to TRBD2. Losses at the gene ends were 5 bases for V and 5 bases for J; bases not matched to a gene: 11. The CDR3 sequence is 15 residues long. Germline lookup yields CDR1 SGHTA and CDR2 FQGNSA.

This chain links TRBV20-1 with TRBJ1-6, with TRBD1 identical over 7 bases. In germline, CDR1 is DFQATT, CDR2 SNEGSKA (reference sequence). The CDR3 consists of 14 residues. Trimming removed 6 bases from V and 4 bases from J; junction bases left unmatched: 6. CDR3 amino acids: CSAGGTAYNSPLHF. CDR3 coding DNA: TGCAGTGCGGGCGGGACAGCGTATAATTCACCCCTCCACTTT.

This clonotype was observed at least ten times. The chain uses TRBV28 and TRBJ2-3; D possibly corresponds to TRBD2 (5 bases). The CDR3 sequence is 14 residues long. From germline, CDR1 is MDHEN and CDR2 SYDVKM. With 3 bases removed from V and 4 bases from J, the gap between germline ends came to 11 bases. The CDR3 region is CASSFSTIADTQYF. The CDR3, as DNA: TGTGCCAGCAGTTTTTCGACTATCGCAGATACGCAGTATTTT.

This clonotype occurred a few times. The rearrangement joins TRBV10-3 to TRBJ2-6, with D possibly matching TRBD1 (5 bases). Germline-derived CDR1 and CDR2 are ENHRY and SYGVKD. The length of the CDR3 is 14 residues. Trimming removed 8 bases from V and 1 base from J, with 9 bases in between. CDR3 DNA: TGTGCCATCGGGCAGGGTTCTGGGGCCAACGTCCTGACTTTC. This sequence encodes CAIGQGSGANVLTF.

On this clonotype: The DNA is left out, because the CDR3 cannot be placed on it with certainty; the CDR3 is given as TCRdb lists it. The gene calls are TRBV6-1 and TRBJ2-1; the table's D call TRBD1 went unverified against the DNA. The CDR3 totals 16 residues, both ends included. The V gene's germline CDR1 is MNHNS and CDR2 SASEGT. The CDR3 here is CASSSSTGGIYNEQFF.

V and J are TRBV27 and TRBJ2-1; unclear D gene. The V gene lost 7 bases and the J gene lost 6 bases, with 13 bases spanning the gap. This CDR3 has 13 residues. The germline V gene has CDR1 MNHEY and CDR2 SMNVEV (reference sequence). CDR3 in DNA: TGTGCCAGCAAATCTGGCGGTGCCAATGAGCAGTTCTTC. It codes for CASKSGGANEQFF.

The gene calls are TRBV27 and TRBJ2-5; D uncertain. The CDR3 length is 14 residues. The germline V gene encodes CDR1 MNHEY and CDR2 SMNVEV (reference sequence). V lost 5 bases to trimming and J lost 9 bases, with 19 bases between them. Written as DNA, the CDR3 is TGTGCCAGCAGTCCGTCTCTCCCCGGGTCGGCCCAGTACTTC. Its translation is CASSPSLPGSAQYF.

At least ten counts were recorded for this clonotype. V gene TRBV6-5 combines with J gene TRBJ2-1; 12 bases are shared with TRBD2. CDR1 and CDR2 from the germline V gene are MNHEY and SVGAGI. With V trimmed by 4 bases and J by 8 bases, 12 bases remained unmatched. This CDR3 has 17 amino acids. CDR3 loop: CASSLLPGLAGPYEQFF. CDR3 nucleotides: TGTGCCAGCAGTTTACTCCCCGGACTAGCGGGGCCCTATGAGCAGTTCTTC.

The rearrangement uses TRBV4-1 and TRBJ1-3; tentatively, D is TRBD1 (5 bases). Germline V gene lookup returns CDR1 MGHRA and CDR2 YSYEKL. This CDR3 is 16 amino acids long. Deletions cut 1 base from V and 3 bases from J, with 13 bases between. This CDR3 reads CASSQGGRASGNTIYF. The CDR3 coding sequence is TGCGCCAGCAGCCAAGGGGGCCGGGCAAGTGGAAACACCATATATTTT.

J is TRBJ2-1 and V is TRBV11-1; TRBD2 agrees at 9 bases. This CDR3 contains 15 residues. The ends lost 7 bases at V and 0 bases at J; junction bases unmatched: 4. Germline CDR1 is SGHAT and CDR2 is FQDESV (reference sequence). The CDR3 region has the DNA TGTGCCAGCACCAGCGGGGGGAGCTCCTACAATGAGCAGTTCTTC. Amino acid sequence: CASTSGGSSYNEQFF.

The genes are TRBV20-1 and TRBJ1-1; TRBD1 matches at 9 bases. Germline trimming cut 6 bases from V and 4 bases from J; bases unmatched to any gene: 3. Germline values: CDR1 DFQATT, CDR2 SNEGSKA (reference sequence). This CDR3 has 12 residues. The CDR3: CSAGQGSTEAFF. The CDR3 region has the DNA TGCAGTGCCGGACAGGGGAGCACTGAAGCTTTCTTT.

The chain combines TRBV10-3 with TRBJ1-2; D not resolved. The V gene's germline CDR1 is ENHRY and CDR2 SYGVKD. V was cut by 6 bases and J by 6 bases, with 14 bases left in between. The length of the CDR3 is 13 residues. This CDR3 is CAIRAAGVDGYTF. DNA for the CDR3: TGTGCCATCAGGGCGGCGGGAGTTGATGGCTACACCTTC.

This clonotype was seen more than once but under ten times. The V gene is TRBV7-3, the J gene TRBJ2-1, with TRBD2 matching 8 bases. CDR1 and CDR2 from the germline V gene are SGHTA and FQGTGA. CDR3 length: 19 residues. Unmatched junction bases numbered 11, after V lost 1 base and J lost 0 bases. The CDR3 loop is CASSLIGPGLASSYNEQFF. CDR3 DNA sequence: TGTGCCAGCAGCTTAATAGGCCCAGGACTAGCTTCCTCCTACAATGAGCAGTTCTTC.

CDR3 amino acids: CASSVGVIGRTEAFF. CDR3 bases: TGTGCCAGCTCGGTAGGGGTTATCGGGAGAACTGAAGCTTTCTTT. The chain links TRBV18 to TRBJ1-1; possibly TRBD1 for D (5 bases). This CDR3 is 15 amino acids long. Germline CDR1 KGHSH, CDR2 LQKENI. The V and J ends lost 6 bases and 5 bases respectively, with 19 bases between them.

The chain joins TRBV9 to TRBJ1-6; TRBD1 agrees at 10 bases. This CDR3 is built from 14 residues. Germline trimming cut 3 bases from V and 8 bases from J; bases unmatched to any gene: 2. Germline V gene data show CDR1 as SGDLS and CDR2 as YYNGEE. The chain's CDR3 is CASSGTGGYSPLHF. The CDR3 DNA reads TGTGCCAGCAGCGGGACAGGGGGATATTCACCCCTCCACTTT.

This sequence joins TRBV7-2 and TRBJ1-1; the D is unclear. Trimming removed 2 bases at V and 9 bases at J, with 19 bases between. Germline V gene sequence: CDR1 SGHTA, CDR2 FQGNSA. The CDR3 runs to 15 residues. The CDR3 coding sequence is TGTGCCAGCAGCTTACTATTAGAGGCTCAAGGGAAAGCTTTCTTT. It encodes CASSLLLEAQGKAFF. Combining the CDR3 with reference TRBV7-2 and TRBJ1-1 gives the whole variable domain GAGVSQSPSNKVTEKGKDVELRCDPISGHTALYWYRQSLGQGLEFLIYFQGNSAPDKSGLPSDRFSAERTGGSVSTLTIQRTQQEDSAVYLCASSLLLEAQGKAFFGQGTRLTVV.

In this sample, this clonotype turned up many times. CDR3 DNA: TGTGCCAGCAGCCAAGACAGAAATCAGCCCCAGCATTTT. It encodes CASSQDRNQPQHF. The chain links TRBV3-1 to TRBJ1-5, with D hard to call. CDR3 length equals 13 residues. Trimming removed 0 bases at V and 4 bases at J, with 4 bases between. Germline-derived CDR1 and CDR2 are LGHDT and YNNKEL (reference sequence).

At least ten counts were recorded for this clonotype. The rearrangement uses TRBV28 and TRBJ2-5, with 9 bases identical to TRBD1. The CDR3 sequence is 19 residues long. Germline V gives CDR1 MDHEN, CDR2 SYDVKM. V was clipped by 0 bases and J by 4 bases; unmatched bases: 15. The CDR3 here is CASSLWRGGGQGVRETQYF. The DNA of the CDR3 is TGTGCCAGCAGTTTATGGAGGGGGGGGGGACAGGGCGTGCGAGAGACCCAGTACTTC.

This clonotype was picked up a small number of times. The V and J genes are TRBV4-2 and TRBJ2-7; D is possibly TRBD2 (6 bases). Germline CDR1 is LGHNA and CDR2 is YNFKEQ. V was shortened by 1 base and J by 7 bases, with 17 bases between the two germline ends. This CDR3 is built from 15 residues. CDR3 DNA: TGTGCCAGCAGCCAAGCCCAGACTAGTACGAGGGAGCAGTACTTC. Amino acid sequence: CASSQAQTSTREQYF.

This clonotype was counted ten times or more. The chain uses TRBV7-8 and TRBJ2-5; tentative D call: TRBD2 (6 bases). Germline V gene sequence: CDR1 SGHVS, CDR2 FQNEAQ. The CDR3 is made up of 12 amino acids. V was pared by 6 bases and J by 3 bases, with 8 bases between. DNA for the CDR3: TGTGCCAGCAGTGGGGGGAAAGAGACCCAGTACTTC. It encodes CASSGGKETQYF.

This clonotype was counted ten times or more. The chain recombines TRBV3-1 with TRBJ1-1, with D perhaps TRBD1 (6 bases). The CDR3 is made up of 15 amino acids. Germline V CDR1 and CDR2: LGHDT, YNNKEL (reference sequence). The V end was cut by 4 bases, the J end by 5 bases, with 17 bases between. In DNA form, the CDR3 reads TGTGCCAGCAGCCCGACCAGGGGCGCATATACTGAAGCTTTCTTT. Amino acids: CASSPTRGAYTEAFF.

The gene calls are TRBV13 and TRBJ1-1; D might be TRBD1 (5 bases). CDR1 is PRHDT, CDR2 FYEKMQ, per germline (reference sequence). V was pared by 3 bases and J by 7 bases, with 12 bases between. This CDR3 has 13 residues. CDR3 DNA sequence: TGTGCCAGCAGCTTCCCGGGGCCGAGTGAAGCTTTCTTT. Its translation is CASSFPGPSEAFF.

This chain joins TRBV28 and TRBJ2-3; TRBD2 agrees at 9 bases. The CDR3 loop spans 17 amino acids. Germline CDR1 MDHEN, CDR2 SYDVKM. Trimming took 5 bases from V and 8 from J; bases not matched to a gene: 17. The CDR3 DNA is TGTGCCAGCAGTCCTACCCCTGGCGGGAGGGGGTTGGTTACGCAGTATTTT. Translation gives CASSPTPGGRGLVTQYF.

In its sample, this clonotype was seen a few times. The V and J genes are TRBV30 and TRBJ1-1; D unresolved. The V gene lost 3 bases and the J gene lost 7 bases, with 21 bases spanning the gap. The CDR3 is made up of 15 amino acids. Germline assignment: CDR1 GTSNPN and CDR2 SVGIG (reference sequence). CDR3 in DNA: TGTGCCTGGAGCCAGACACCCACCTGGACGCATGAAGCTTTCTTT. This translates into CAWSQTPTWTHEAFF.

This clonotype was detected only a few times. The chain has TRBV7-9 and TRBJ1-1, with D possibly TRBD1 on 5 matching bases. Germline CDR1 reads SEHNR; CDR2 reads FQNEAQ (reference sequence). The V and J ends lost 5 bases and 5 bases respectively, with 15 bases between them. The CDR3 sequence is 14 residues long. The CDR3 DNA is TGTGCCAGCAGCCTAGGGGTGACAGAGACTGAAGCTTTCTTT. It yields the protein CASSLGVTETEAFF.

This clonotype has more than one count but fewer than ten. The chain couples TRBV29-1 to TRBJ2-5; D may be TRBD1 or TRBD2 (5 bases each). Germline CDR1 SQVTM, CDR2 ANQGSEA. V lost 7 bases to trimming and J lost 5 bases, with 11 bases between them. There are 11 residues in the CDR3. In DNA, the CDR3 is TGCAGCGGGGGACGTCAGGAGACCCAGTACTTC. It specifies CSGGRQETQYF.